Listed below are T cell receptor beta chains from one sample, sequenced in a study of blood T cell repertoires in COVID-19. Libraries were prepared by immunoSEQ multiplex PCR; TCRdb keeps only in-frame clonotypes and omits some of them. In the table there are fewer than 300,000 clones, around 90% of which are singletons. Sample: peripheral blood. All receptors come from a woman aged 30 to 39 with acute or convalescent COVID-19. Both conserved end residues are part of each CDR3. D genes are given only for firm matches. Only part of the rows carry a size: once, few, many, or a class if the clone is expanded.

J: TRBJ2-3
V: TRBV6-4
size: -
D: TRBD2
CDR3: CASSERFGLGFTDTQYF
DNA: TGTGCCAGCAGTGAAAGATTCGGACTAGGGTTCACAGATACGCAGTATTTT

J: TRBJ2-1
V: TRBV4-1
size: -
D: TRBD2
CDR3: CASSSGSGSGDEQFF
DNA: TGCGCCAGCAGCTCCGGGAGCGGGAGTGGGGATGAGCAGTTCTTC

J: TRBJ1-1
V: TRBV6-6
size: -
D: -
CDR3: CASSYSSGSPSGAFF
DNA: TGTGCCAGCAGTTACTCATCAGGATCCCCATCTGGAGCTTTCTTT

J: TRBJ1-1
V: TRBV5-4
size: -
D: TRBD1
CDR3: CASSSADRGNTEAFF
DNA: TGTGCCAGCAGCTCGGCGGACAGGGGGAACACTGAAGCTTTCTTT

J: TRBJ2-4
V: TRBV10-3
size: -
D: -
CDR3: CAISEGRVVSKNIQYF
DNA: TGTGCCATCAGTGAGGGCAGGGTGGTTTCCAAAAACATTCAGTACTTC

J: TRBJ2-7
V: TRBV6-5
size: -
D: -
CDR3: CASSYEGLSSLEQYF
DNA: TGTGCCAGCAGTTACGAGGGCCTTTCTAGTCTCGAGCAGTACTTC

J: TRBJ2-7
V: TRBV7-2
size: -
D: -
CDR3: CASSRMGGSYEQYF
DNA: TGTGCCAGCAGCAGAATGGGGGGCTCCTACGAGCAGTACTTC

J: TRBJ2-7
V: TRBV4-1
size: once
D: -
CDR3: CASSQDSEDDVDEQYF
DNA: TGCGCCAGCAGCCAAGATAGCGAGGACGATGTGGACGAGCAGTACTTC

J: TRBJ2-2
V: TRBV19
size: -
D: -
CDR3: CASLLERGTGELFF
DNA: TGTGCCAGCCTCCTAGAACGGGGCACCGGGGAGCTGTTTTTT

J: TRBJ1-3
V: TRBV9
size: -
D: -
CDR3: CASSPPGVGGGNTIYF
DNA: TGTGCCAGCAGCCCGCCGGGGGTGGGTGGGGGAAACACCATATATTTT

J: TRBJ2-1
V: TRBV3-1/TRBV3-2
size: -
D: TRBD2
CDR3: CASSPWGLAGVRNEQFF
DNA: TGTGCCAGCAGCCCATGGGGCTTAGCGGGAGTTCGAAATGAGCAGTTCTTC

J: TRBJ2-5
V: TRBV10-3
size: -
D: -
CDR3: CAISEGGETQYF
DNA: TGTGCCATCAGTGAAGGAGGGGAGACCCAGTACTTC

J: TRBJ1-3
V: TRBV14
size: -
D: TRBD1
CDR3: CASRGGGSGNTIYF
DNA: TGTGCCAGCAGAGGAGGGGGCAGTGGAAACACCATATATTTT

J: TRBJ1-5
V: TRBV19
size: -
D: -
CDR3: CASSTNRDPGFSAQHF
DNA: TGTGCCAGTAGTACTAACAGGGACCCAGGGTTTTCGGCCCAGCATTTT

J: TRBJ2-5
V: TRBV5-6
size: -
D: -
CDR3: CASSLDLAEAYF
DNA: TGTGCCAGCAGCTTGGATCTCGCGGAGGCCTACTTC

J: TRBJ2-1
V: TRBV9
size: few
D: -
CDR3: CASSFTPRALTHNEQFF
DNA: TGTGCCAGCAGCTTCACTCCTAGAGCGCTTACACACAATGAGCAGTTCTTC

J: TRBJ2-1
V: TRBV7-6
size: -
D: TRBD1
CDR3: CASSRGQGFTNEQFF
DNA: TGTGCCAGCAGCCGGGGACAGGGATTTACCAATGAGCAGTTCTTC

J: TRBJ2-2
V: TRBV5-5
size: -
D: TRBD1
CDR3: CASGHGTGGTGELFF
DNA: TGTGCCAGCGGGCACGGGACAGGGGGCACCGGGGAGCTGTTTTTT

J: TRBJ2-5
V: TRBV7-2
size: -
D: TRBD1
CDR3: CASSFPGQSQETQYF
DNA: TGTGCCAGCAGCTTTCCGGGACAGTCACAAGAGACCCAGTACTTC

J: TRBJ2-5
V: TRBV6-5
size: -
D: -
CDR3: CASSYLLGQEETQYF
DNA: TGTGCCAGCAGTTACTTGTTGGGGCAGGAAGAGACCCAGTACTTC

J: TRBJ1-6
V: TRBV7-9
size: -
D: TRBD1
CDR3: CASSVNRGDSPLHF
DNA: TGTGCCAGCAGCGTTAACAGGGGGGATTCACCCCTCCACTTT

J: TRBJ1-2
V: TRBV18
size: -
D: -
CDR3: CASSPLEGVSYGYTF
DNA: TGTGCCAGCTCACCACTCGAGGGTGTGTCCTATGGCTACACCTTC

J: TRBJ2-3
V: TRBV29-1
size: -
D: TRBD2
CDR3: CSVKGLASGRGRTDTQYF
DNA: TGCAGCGTTAAAGGGTTGGCTAGCGGGAGGGGACGCACAGATACGCAGTATTTT

J: TRBJ2-7
V: TRBV5-1
size: -
D: TRBD1
CDR3: CASSLEQGSYEQYF
DNA: TGCGCCAGCAGCTTGGAACAGGGGTCCTACGAGCAGTACTTC

J: TRBJ1-1
V: TRBV7-9
size: -
D: -
CDR3: CASSLRDLRGKAFF
DNA: TGTGCCAGCAGCTTAAGGGATCTTAGGGGGAAAGCTTTCTTT

J: TRBJ2-7
V: TRBV2
size: -
D: TRBD2
CDR3: CASSVPLAGGSSYEQYF
DNA: TGTGCCAGCAGCGTCCCCCTAGCGGGAGGATCCTCCTACGAGCAGTACTTC

J: TRBJ2-1
V: TRBV7-6
size: -
D: TRBD2
CDR3: CAIGGGSSYNEQFF
DNA: TGTGCCATTGGCGGCGGGAGCTCCTACAATGAGCAGTTCTTC

J: TRBJ2-4
V: TRBV19
size: -
D: -
CDR3: CASRDRVAKNIQYF
DNA: TGTGCCAGTAGGGACAGAGTAGCCAAAAACATTCAGTACTTC

J: TRBJ1-6
V: TRBV10-2
size: -
D: -
CDR3: CASSFEPGTKSEPLHF
DNA: TGCGCCAGCAGTTTCGAACCGGGGACAAAGAGTGAACCCCTCCACTTT

J: TRBJ1-3
V: TRBV9
size: -
D: -
CDR3: CASSVGTDSGNTIYF
DNA: TGTGCCAGCAGCGTAGGTACAGACTCTGGAAACACCATATATTTT

J: TRBJ2-7
V: TRBV29-1
size: -
D: -
CDR3: CSAGHSLYEQYF
DNA: TGCAGCGCCGGACACAGCCTCTACGAGCAGTACTTC

J: TRBJ1-2
V: TRBV25-1
size: -
D: -
CDR3: CASTSGVFGYGYTF
DNA: TGTGCCAGCACATCAGGGGTTTTCGGGTATGGCTACACCTTC

J: TRBJ1-3
V: TRBV30
size: -
D: TRBD1
CDR3: CAWSVQGVYANTIYF
DNA: TGTGCCTGGAGTGTACAGGGGGTATATGCAAACACCATATATTTT